The 5 T cell receptor beta chains presented below share a single source sample, sequenced in a study of CD8 T cells in ankylosing spondylitis. TCRdb used MiXCR to reprocess the 5' RACE reads, holding one entry per CDR3 protein. The table shows about 240,000 distinct CDR3 sequences, with approximately 9% occurring only once. The sample consisted of blood, either unsorted or a sorted T cell fraction (not recorded which). The receptor source for this set is a male donor with ankylosing spondylitis or in good health (not recorded which).

V is TRBV4-2 and J is TRBJ2-3; D is perhaps TRBD1 (5 bases). The V end was cut by 0 bases, the J end by 4 bases, with 11 bases between. This CDR3 has 15 residues. Germline loops: CDR1 LGHNA, CDR2 YNFKEQ. Here the CDR3 reads CASSQDDRRADTQYF. DNA for the CDR3: TGTGCCAGCAGCCAAGACGACAGAAGGGCAGATACGCAGTATTTT.

This clonotype came up many times. CDR3 DNA sequence: TGTGCCAGCAGTGAAGAAGGGGGGTGGGGGACAGTGTACGAGCAGTACTTC. Translating it yields CASSEEGGWGTVYEQYF. The gene calls are TRBV6-1 and TRBJ2-7; TRBD1 might be the D (7 bases). V was cut by 1 base and J by 4 bases, with 20 bases left in between. Germline CDR1 MNHNS, CDR2 SASEGT. The length of the CDR3 is 17 residues.

V is TRBV5-1 and J is TRBJ2-1; D possibly matches TRBD1 or TRBD2 (6 bases each). The CDR3 extends over 13 amino acids. CDR1 is SGHRS and CDR2 is YFSETQ in the germline V gene. The ends were cut back, 3 bases at V and 10 bases at J, with 14 bases in the middle. CDR3 sequence: CASSSYTGREQFF. In nucleotides, the CDR3 is TGCGCCAGCAGCTCGTACACAGGGAGGGAGCAGTTCTTC.

This clonotype was recorded at least ten times. The chain recombines TRBV7-2 with TRBJ1-2; D unresolved. Germline CDR1 SGHTA, CDR2 FQGNSA. Trimming left V 3 bases short and J 3 bases short, with 8 bases between. The CDR3 spans 13 residues. The CDR3 DNA reads as TGTGCCAGCAGCTTGGAGGTTTACTATGGCTACACCTTC. Encoded protein: CASSLEVYYGYTF. Filled out from reference TRBV7-2 and TRBJ1-2, the complete variable domain reads GAGVSQSPSNKVTEKGKDVELRCDPISGHTALYWYRQSLGQGLEFLIYFQGNSAPDKSGLPSDRFSAERTGGSVSTLTIQRTQQEDSAVYLCASSLEVYYGYTFGSGTRLTVV.

This clonotype was seen more than once but under ten times. This chain connects TRBV5-1 to TRBJ2-7; 8 positions match TRBD1. Germline values: CDR1 SGHRS, CDR2 YFSETQ. The V gene end was trimmed by 4 bases and the J gene end by 0 bases; junction bases not matched to a gene: 6. The CDR3 length is 15 residues. The CDR3 loop is CASSASGQVSYEQYF. The CDR3 DNA reads as TGCGCCAGCAGCGCCTCGGGACAGGTCTCCTACGAGCAGTACTTC.